Listed below are T cell receptor beta chains from one sample, sequenced in a study of blood T cells in healthy people across ages. TCRdb re-analysed the 5' RACE reads in MiXCR, keeping a single row per CDR3 protein. The profile covers more than 550,000 distinct CDR3 sequences, with 22% appearing a single time and 20% to 25% taken by the ten largest. Sequenced sample: blood. The receptors here all came from a man between 65 and 79 years old in good health. Each CDR3 is given with its conserved first and last residue. The order of the fields is V gene, clone size, J gene, D gene, CDR3 DNA, CDR3 protein. D genes are given only for firm matches. Clone size is given for some rows only: seen once, a few or many times, or a class if the clone is expanded.

>TRBV6-6|many|TRBJ2-1|TRBD2
TGTGCCAGTAGTCGGGGGGGCCAGGATGAGCAGTTCTTC
CASSRGGQDEQFF
>TRBV10-3|NA|TRBJ2-5|NA
TGTGCCATCAGTGACGGGTTTCGGGAGACCCAGTACTTC
CAISDGFRETQYF
>TRBV5-1|NA|TRBJ1-1|NA
TGCGCCAGCAGCTTTGGTGGGATGTGGGACCGCCGCCTAATGAACACTGAAGCTTTCTTT
CASSFGGMWDRRLMNTEAFF
>TRBV6-1|few|TRBJ2-5|NA
TGTGCCAGCAGCCCCATTTTGGGGGCGACCCAGTACTTC
CASSPILGATQYF
>TRBV20-1|NA|TRBJ2-5|NA
TGCAGTGCCGAAATTCCGGGACCGGGGGAGACCCAGTACTTC
CSAEIPGPGETQYF
>TRBV12-3/TRBV12-4|NA|TRBJ2-3|TRBD2
TGTGCCAGCAGTTGCAGCGGGAGGAAAGATACGCAGTATTTT
CASSCSGRKDTQYF
>TRBV20-1|NA|TRBJ2-1|TRBD2
TGCAGTGCTAGAGGGGGAGCGGGGGACAACAATGAGCGGTTCTTC
CSARGGAGDNNERFF
>TRBV7-6|NA|TRBJ1-4|NA
TGTGCCAGCAGCTTATCTGGCATTCGGAATGAAAAACTGTTTTTT
CASSLSGIRNEKLFF
>TRBV20-1|few|TRBJ2-6|NA
TGCAGTGCCAATGGGGCGGCAGCTGGGGCCAACGTCCTGACTTTC
CSANGAAAGANVLTF
>TRBV7-2|NA|TRBJ1-2|NA
TGTGCCAGCAGCTTAGTCGGCGGCATTAGCTATGGCTACACCTTC
CASSLVGGISYGYTF
>TRBV2|few|TRBJ2-1|NA
TGTGCCAGCAGTTACAGGGCCGGGACGGGCAATGAGCAGTTCTTC
CASSYRAGTGNEQFF
>TRBV28|NA|TRBJ2-7|NA
TGTGCCAGCAGCTCCGTCCAGATCTACGAGCAGTACTTC
CASSSVQIYEQYF
>TRBV6-2/TRBV6-3|few|TRBJ2-1|NA
TGTGCCAGCAACTTCGGGAGTTCTTACAATGAGCAGTTCTTC
CASNFGSSYNEQFF